This is a list of T cell receptor beta chains from one sample in a study of blood T cell repertoires in COVID-19. Generated by immunoSEQ multiplex PCR, the TCRdb table keeps only in-frame clones and is missing some. The sample gives 250,000 to 350,000 clones, around 85% of which show up once; roughly 1.6% is in the top ten. The material sequenced was peripheral blood. The receptors here all came from a human donor with COVID-19, enrolled during active disease. The donor label of this sample is uncertain. Both conserved end residues are part of each CDR3. D genes are given only for firm matches. Where a row states a size, it is once, few, many or the class of an expanded clone; other rows omit it.

TRBV6-5,NA,NA,TRBJ1-6,TGTGCCAGTAACGCGGGAGTAAATAATTCACCCCTCCACTTT,CASNAGVNNSPLHF
TRBV7-8,NA,TRBD2,TRBJ2-1,TGTGCCAGCAGCTTAGCGTGGGGGGGGAGCTCCTACAATGAGCAGTTCTTC,CASSLAWGGSSYNEQFF
TRBV28,NA,NA,TRBJ1-1,TGTGTTTCACAGGAGAACACTGAAGCTTTCTTT,CVSQENTEAFF
TRBV29-1,NA,TRBD2,TRBJ2-2,TGCAGCGCCCGTCGGGGACTAGGAGACACCGGGGAGCTGTTTTTT,CSARRGLGDTGELFF
TRBV29-1,NA,NA,TRBJ1-2,TGCAGCGGCCGGACAGCTAACTATGGCTACACCTTC,CSGRTANYGYTF
TRBV6-6,NA,TRBD2,TRBJ2-1,TGTGCCAGCAGTTACACACTAGCGGGAGGGCACAATGAGCAGTTCTTC,CASSYTLAGGHNEQFF
TRBV18,NA,TRBD2,TRBJ2-1,TGTGCCAGCTCACCACTACTAGCGGGGTCCTACAATGAGCAGTTCTTC,CASSPLLAGSYNEQFF
TRBV27,NA,NA,TRBJ1-3,TGTGCCAGCACTCAGGGGTGGGACGCCCGGGACTCTGGAAACACCATATATTTT,CASTQGWDARDSGNTIYF
TRBV11-2,NA,NA,TRBJ2-1,TGTGCCAGCAGCTTAGTTTTGGGGGGGGCGGATGAGCAGTTCTTC,CASSLVLGGADEQFF
TRBV19,NA,TRBD1,TRBJ2-2,TGTGCCAGTAGTATTGACAGGGCTACCGGGGAGCTGTTTTTT,CASSIDRATGELFF
TRBV19,once,TRBD2,TRBJ2-5,TGTGCCAGTAGTATGCGGGAGAGGCGAGAGACCCAGTACTTC,CASSMRERRETQYF
TRBV7-2,NA,TRBD1,TRBJ1-5,TGTGCCAGCAGCTTAGGAGGGGGCGGGTATCAGCCCCAGCATTTT,CASSLGGGGYQPQHF
TRBV4-3,NA,NA,TRBJ2-2,TGCGCCAGCAGCCCAGACATGAGGAACACCGGGGAGCTGTTTTTT,CASSPDMRNTGELFF
TRBV5-1,NA,TRBD1,TRBJ1-4,TGCGCCAGCAGCTGGACAGGGGGCCCCTTCCAGACTAATGAAAAACTGTTTTTT,CASSWTGGPFQTNEKLFF
TRBV6-5,NA,TRBD1,TRBJ2-1,TGTGCCAGCGCTCTAGCCGGGACAGGGGTTCATGAGCAGTTCTTC,CASALAGTGVHEQFF
TRBV10-1,NA,TRBD1,TRBJ2-7,TGCGCCAGCAGTGATTTGGACAGGGACTACGAGCAGTACTTC,CASSDLDRDYEQYF
TRBV9,NA,TRBD1,TRBJ2-7,TGTGCCAGCAGCGCCCGAGGGACAGCGGACTACGAGCAGTACTTC,CASSARGTADYEQYF
TRBV2,NA,TRBD2,TRBJ2-3,TGTGCCAGCAGTGATGTGGGACTAGCGGGAGGAATGGATACGCAGTATTTT,CASSDVGLAGGMDTQYF
TRBV10-2,once,TRBD2,TRBJ2-7,TGCGCCAGCGGTACTAGCGCTTCCTACGAGCAGTACTTC,CASGTSASYEQYF
TRBV28,NA,NA,TRBJ1-1,TGTGCCAGCAGTTTAACTAACATGAACACTGAAGCTTTCTTT,CASSLTNMNTEAFF
TRBV7-8,NA,TRBD1,TRBJ2-2,TGTGCCAGCAGCTTAATCCAAGGGGGCCCGGTCACCGGGGAGCTGTTTTTT,CASSLIQGGPVTGELFF
TRBV28,NA,NA,TRBJ2-1,TGTGCCAGCAGTATACAGACCAGCTCCTACAATGAGCAGTTCTTC,CASSIQTSSYNEQFF
TRBV25-1,once,TRBD1,TRBJ1-1,TGTGCCAGCAGTGAATGGGACAGGGACACTGAAGCTTTCTTT,CASSEWDRDTEAFF
TRBV23-1,NA,NA,TRBJ1-1,TGCGCCAGGACTCGGGGGAGGGAAGCTTTCTTT,CARTRGREAFF
TRBV28,NA,NA,TRBJ1-5,TGTGCCAGCAGTTCCCTTGAGGGAGGCAATCAGCCCCAGCATTTT,CASSSLEGGNQPQHF
TRBV6-1,NA,NA,TRBJ1-2,TGTGCCAGCAGTGAAGCGTTCGACAGGTCCTATGGCTACACCTTC,CASSEAFDRSYGYTF
TRBV5-1,NA,TRBD1,TRBJ1-1,TGCGCCAGCAGCTCAACAGGGGGGATCGGGACTGAAGCTTTCTTT,CASSSTGGIGTEAFF
TRBV7-6,NA,TRBD2,TRBJ2-5,TGTGCCAGCAGCTCAGGACTAGCGGGAGAGACCCAGTACTTC,CASSSGLAGETQYF
TRBV3-1/TRBV3-2,NA,TRBD2,TRBJ2-2,TGTGCCAGCAGCCAAGAAATAGCGGGGAACACCGGGGAGCTGTTTTTT,CASSQEIAGNTGELFF
TRBV5-6,NA,TRBD1,TRBJ1-2,TGTGCCAGCAGCTTGGAAACAGGGGCGAGGGATGGCTACACCTTC,CASSLETGARDGYTF
TRBV28,NA,NA,TRBJ1-1,TGTGCCAGCAGTCCCCGGGGGACGGGGGGAAACACTGAAGCTTTCTTT,CASSPRGTGGNTEAFF
TRBV7-2,NA,TRBD2,TRBJ2-1,TGTGCCAGCAGCTTACACCGACTAGCGGGGTCACGGGGGCAGTTCTTC,CASSLHRLAGSRGQFF
TRBV28,NA,NA,TRBJ1-2,TGTGCCAGCACCCCGGGCTATGGCTACACCTTC,CASTPGYGYTF
TRBV25-1,NA,NA,TRBJ1-1,TGTGCCAGCAGTGGTTGGGGAGTGACTGAAGCTTTCTTT,CASSGWGVTEAFF
TRBV6-5,NA,NA,TRBJ2-3,TGTGCCACTAGGAGGGCACCCACAGATACGCAGTATTTT,CATRRAPTDTQYF
TRBV28,NA,NA,TRBJ1-2,TGTGCCAGCAGCCACAGGGTGAAAGCCTATGGCTACACCTTC,CASSHRVKAYGYTF
TRBV7-2,NA,TRBD2,TRBJ2-7,TGTGCCAGCAGCTTGTCTAGCGGGCGATACGAGCAGTACTTC,CASSLSSGRYEQYF
TRBV6-1,once,NA,TRBJ2-7,TGTGCCAGCAGTGAAAGAGGGTCGGTGGACTACGAGCAGTACTTC,CASSERGSVDYEQYF
TRBV19,NA,TRBD2,TRBJ2-2,TGTGCCAGTAGTATGCAACTAGCGGGAGTCACCGGGGAGCTGTTTTTT,CASSMQLAGVTGELFF
TRBV6-5,once,TRBD2,TRBJ2-2,TGTGCCAGCAGCTTAGCGGGAGACCACGGGGAGCTGTTTTTT,CASSLAGDHGELFF
TRBV6-2/TRBV6-3,NA,TRBD1,TRBJ1-2,TGTGCCAGCAGTTACTCGACAGGGGTCGCCGAGGGCTACACCTTC,CASSYSTGVAEGYTF
TRBV28,NA,TRBD1,TRBJ1-2,TGTGCCAGCAGGGAGACAGGGGGGGTCTACACCTTC,CASRETGGVYTF
TRBV18,NA,NA,TRBJ2-7,TGTGCCAGCTCACCACTGGAGAGGGGGGGTACGGACGAGCAGTACTTC,CASSPLERGGTDEQYF
TRBV2,NA,NA,TRBJ2-5,TGTGCCAGCTCCCGGGGTATCCAAGAGACCCAGTACTTC,CASSRGIQETQYF
TRBV6-5,NA,NA,TRBJ1-1,TGTGCCAGCAGTCGCCAGGGGTGGACTGAAGCTTTCTTT,CASSRQGWTEAFF
TRBV5-1,NA,NA,TRBJ2-2,TGCGCCAGCAGCTTGTGGCAGATTGGGAACACCGGGGAGCTGTTTTTT,CASSLWQIGNTGELFF
TRBV5-8,NA,TRBD2,TRBJ2-7,TGTGCCAGCAGCCGGGGGGGGACACCAAGCTCCTACGAGCAGTACTTC,CASSRGGTPSSYEQYF
TRBV9,NA,NA,TRBJ1-2,TGTGCCAGCAGCGTAGGCCCGGGCAGGGTCTCTGGCTACACCTTC,CASSVGPGRVSGYTF
TRBV27,NA,NA,TRBJ1-1,TGTGCCAGCAGTTCTAATACCGATTCCCGTCCCTCATTT,CASSSNTDSRPSF
TRBV30,NA,TRBD1,TRBJ1-5,TGTGCCTGGAGTGGACAGGGGATCGATCAGCCCCAGCATTTT,CAWSGQGIDQPQHF